This T cell receptor beta chain was captured by sequencing in a study of CD8+CD57+ T cells in acquired aplastic anemia. Study background: Sorted CD4+ plus CD8+ cells gave DNA averaging roughly 3 ug.

A note on this clonotype: The antigen remains undetermined.

For CDR3 and TCR beta VDJ profiling, genomic DNA was the template used. TCRdb analysed the reads with MiXCR anew, one entry per CDR3 protein. The sample yields around 230,000 distinct CDR3 sequences, around 63% seen once. CDR1 and CDR2 from the germline V gene are DFQATT and SNEGSKA (reference sequence). This CDR3 spans 12 amino acids. Trimming cost V 2 bases and J 3 bases, with 6 bases left between them. Study conclusions and caveats: Significant differences in CD8+ Simpson's diversity were not observed between patients and controls. Found in both controls and patients were approximately 30 CD8+ CDR3 sequences.

Sequencing used sorted CD4+, CD8+, or CD8+CD57+ T cells (not recorded which) from PBMCs. V gene TRBV20-1 combines with J gene TRBJ2-3; D call uncertain. The receptor was derived from a human donor in good health. The CDR3 protein is CSARSWTDTQYF. Here the CDR3 DNA reads TGCAGTGCTAGATCCTGGACAGATACGCAGTATTTT.